These 16 T cell receptor beta chains came from one sample sequenced in a study of T cell changes during pregnancy in multiple sclerosis. Some clones are missing from TCRdb's copy, which holds only in-frame ones; the method was immunoSEQ multiplex PCR. The sample has 75,000 to 80,000 clones, over 85% seen once. The input for sequencing was peripheral blood, taken in the second trimester of pregnancy. All receptors come from a female donor in good health, enrolled as a control in a pregnancy study.

V usage is TRBV11-1 and J usage is TRBJ2-7; tentative D call: TRBD1 (6 bases). Germline loops: CDR1 SGHAT, CDR2 FQDESV (reference sequence). The CDR3 runs 15 residues. Deletions cut 1 base from V and 0 bases from J, with 10 bases between. The CDR3 coding sequence is TGTGCCAGCAGCTTAGATGGACAGAGCTCCTACGAGCAGTACTTC. Protein sequence: CASSLDGQSSYEQYF.

V usage is TRBV10-3 and J usage is TRBJ1-1, with a tentative D call TRBD1 (6 bases). Deletions cut 6 bases from V and 1 base from J, with 12 bases between. The germline V gene encodes CDR1 ENHRY and CDR2 SYGVKD. CDR3 length: 14 residues. The CDR3 bases are TGTGCCATCAGCCCACAGGGAGCGAACACTGAAGCTTTCTTT. Residues: CAISPQGANTEAFF.

Here the CDR3 reads CASSATTGKGKETQYF. DNA for the CDR3: TGTGCCAGCAGCGCCACAACAGGGAAGGGGAAAGAGACCCAGTACTTC. The rearrangement links TRBV9 to TRBJ2-5; D is perhaps TRBD1 (6 bases). The germline V gene encodes CDR1 SGDLS and CDR2 YYNGEE. The CDR3 totals 16 residues. Trimming left V 3 bases short and J 3 bases short, with 18 bases between. Full variable domain (missing parts from reference TRBV9 and TRBJ2-5): DSGVTQTPKHLITATGQRVTLRCSPRSGDLSVYWYQQSLDQGLQFLIQYYNGEERAKGNILERFSAQQFPDLHSELNLSSLELGDSALYFCASSATTGKGKETQYFGPGTRLLVL.

The count of this clone is one. The chain joins TRBV6-1 to TRBJ2-7; perhaps TRBD2 as D (5 bases). The germline gives CDR1 MNHNS, CDR2 SASEGT. The ends were cut back, 6 bases at V and 3 bases at J, with 18 bases in the middle. The CDR3 sequence is 15 residues long. This CDR3 reads CASSDGRDYYYEQYF. CDR3 DNA: TGTGCCAGCAGCGATGGACGGGATTACTACTACGAGCAGTACTTC.

Here the CDR3 reads CASSLQWIGRDTEAFF. The DNA of the CDR3 is TGTGCCAGCAGCTTACAATGGATTGGGCGGGACACTGAAGCTTTCTTT. The gene calls are TRBV11-2 and TRBJ1-1; D is unclear. There are 16 residues in the CDR3. V was clipped by 2 bases and J by 3 bases, with 16 bases between them. Per germline, CDR1 SGHAT and CDR2 FQNNGV. Full variable domain (missing parts from reference TRBV11-2 and TRBJ1-1): EAGVAQSPRYKIIEKRQSVAFWCNPISGHATLYWYQQILGQGPKLLIQFQNNGVVDDSQLPKDRFSAERLKGVDSTLKIQPAKLEDSAVYLCASSLQWIGRDTEAFFGQGTRLTVV.

This chain connects TRBV4-2 to TRBJ1-5; possibly TRBD1 for D (5 bases). Germline loops: CDR1 LGHNA, CDR2 YNFKEQ. This CDR3 contains 13 residues. V lost 4 bases and J lost 7, with 11 bases in between. As DNA, the CDR3 is TGTGCCAGCAGCCCAGAGCCAGGGCAGCCCCAGCATTTT. It is translated as CASSPEPGQPQHF.

The chain has TRBV15 and TRBJ2-7; the D gene is possibly TRBD1 (5 bases). V lost 5 bases and J lost 6, with 17 bases in between. CDR1 is LNHNV and CDR2 is YYDKDF in the germline V gene (reference sequence). The CDR3 is 14 residues long. The CDR3: CATSQDRLGREQYF. CDR3 in DNA: TGTGCCACCAGCCAAGACAGACTGGGGCGCGAGCAGTACTTC.

The DNA of the CDR3 is TGCGCCAGCAGCGGACGGGGGGAGAATGAAAAACTGTTTTTT. Translating gives CASSGRGENEKLFF. The V and J genes are TRBV10-1 and TRBJ1-4; D is perhaps TRBD1 (5 bases). The CDR3 runs to 14 residues. Germline assignment: CDR1 WNHNN and CDR2 SYGVQD (reference sequence). Trimming pared 6 bases from V and 5 bases from J, leaving 13 bases between.

V is TRBV4-3 and J is TRBJ2-3, with TRBD2 matching 12 bases. V lost 4 bases to trimming and J lost 2 bases; unmatched junction nucleotides: 4. Germline CDR1 reads LGHNA; CDR2 reads YSLEER. CDR3 length equals 16 residues. In nucleotides, the CDR3 is TGCGCCAGCAGCCCGCGGACTAGCGGGGCCACAGATACGCAGTATTTT. Its translation: CASSPRTSGATDTQYF.

The chain joins TRBV5-6 to TRBJ1-2; 8 nucleotides match TRBD1. CDR1 and CDR2 from the germline V gene are SGHDT and YYEEEE. The CDR3 is made up of 18 amino acids. The J segment lost 0 bases and the V segment lost 0 bases, leaving 10 bases of the junction unmatched. CDR3 sequence (DNA): TGTGCCAGCAGCTTGGTTTTTCCGGGACAGGCGACTAACTATGGCTACACCTTC. Residues: CASSLVFPGQATNYGYTF. The variable domain in full, with the rest retrieved from reference TRBV5-6 and TRBJ1-2, is DAGVTQSPTHLIKTRGQQVTLRCSPKSGHDTVSWYQQALGQGPQFIFQYYEEEERQRGNFPDRFSGHQFPNYSSELNVNALLLGDSALYLCASSLVFPGQATNYGYTFGSGTRLTVV.

CDR3 nucleotide sequence: TGTGCCAGCAGTTACCCGGGACTAGCGGGTTACAATGAGCAGTTCTTC. This codes for CASSYPGLAGYNEQFF. This sequence joins TRBV6-6 and TRBJ2-1; 12 bases fit TRBD2. CDR1 is MNHNY, CDR2 SVGAGI, per germline (reference sequence). This CDR3 is built from 16 residues. V dropped 2 bases and J dropped 4; count of bases not matched to a gene: 3.

The CDR3 sequence is CASSPQGDTEAFF. CDR3 nucleotide sequence: TGTGCCAGCTCACCACAAGGGGACACTGAAGCTTTCTTT. This chain links TRBV18 with TRBJ1-1; possibly TRBD1 for D (5 bases). Trimming removed 1 base at V and 3 bases at J, with 6 bases between. There are 13 residues in the CDR3. The germline gives CDR1 KGHSH, CDR2 LQKENI.

J is TRBJ2-7 and V is TRBV4-3; a weak D match, TRBD1 (5 bases). There are 16 residues in the CDR3. CDR1 is LGHNA, CDR2 YSLEER, per germline. Trimming pared 0 bases from V and 2 bases from J, leaving 14 bases between. CDR3 residues: CASSQETRGTTYEQYF. The CDR3 DNA reads TGCGCCAGCAGCCAAGAGACAAGGGGCACTACCTACGAGCAGTACTTC.

V gene TRBV6-5 combines with J gene TRBJ1-2, with 7 positions matching TRBD1. Germline-derived CDR1 and CDR2 are MNHEY and SVGAGI. The CDR3 sequence is 14 residues long. The trim removed 5 bases at V and 7 bases at J, leaving 10 bases unmatched. Here the CDR3 reads CASSPAGTAIGYTF. The CDR3, as DNA: TGTGCCAGCAGTCCTGCCGGGACAGCTATTGGCTACACCTTC.

J is TRBJ1-1 and V is TRBV19; D is unclear. The CDR3 covers 13 residues. Germline V gene sequence: CDR1 LNHDA, CDR2 SQIVND (reference sequence). V dropped 4 bases and J dropped 8 bases, with 14 bases sitting between them. CDR3 sequence reads: CASSRKRAVEAFF. CDR3 DNA sequence: TGTGCCAGTAGTAGGAAGCGGGCGGTGGAAGCTTTCTTT. Full variable domain (remainder filled in from reference TRBV19 and TRBJ1-1): DGGITQSPKYLFRKEGQNVTLSCEQNLNHDAMYWYRQDPGQGLRLIYYSQIVNDFQKGDIAEGYSVSREKKESFPLTVTSAQKNPTAFYLCASSRKRAVEAFFGQGTRLTVV.

This chain joins TRBV4-1 and TRBJ2-2, with D possibly being TRBD2 (6 bases). CDR3 length: 14 residues. The germline gives CDR1 MGHRA, CDR2 YSYEKL. V shed 10 bases and J shed 1 base, with 13 bases lying between them. In DNA, the CDR3 is TGCGCCAACTCGGGACTCCTGAACACCGGGGAGCTGTTTTTT. It is translated as CANSGLLNTGELFF.